These 29 T cell receptor beta chains originate from one sample sequenced in a study of T-cell reconstitution after alpha-beta-depleted transplantation in children. Unique molecular identifiers were incorporated into the prepared TCRbeta library. MiXCR was run by TCRdb on the PCR reads, yielding one entry per CDR3 protein. Here the sample spans around 200,000 distinct CDR3 sequences, approximately 11% being singletons. This material consisted of PBMCs, taken before TCRalphabeta/CD19-depleted stem cell transplant. The receptors here all came from a child under two years old with acute myeloid leukemia, due to receive a stem cell transplant.

This clonotype was counted at least ten times. The chain carries TRBV7-3 and TRBJ2-5; D is possibly TRBD2 (5 bases). The CDR3 is 13 amino acids. Trimming took off 1 base at V and 4 bases at J, with 7 bases between the two ends. Germline-derived CDR1 and CDR2 are SGHTA and FQGTGA. The DNA of the CDR3 is TGTGCCAGCAGCTTAAATGGAGGAGAGACCCAGTACTTC. It translates to CASSLNGGETQYF.

In this sample, this clonotype turned up many times. The rearrangement links TRBV12-3 or TRBV12-4 to TRBJ2-7; TRBD2 might be the D (6 bases). Trimming took off 7 bases at V and 5 bases at J, with 18 bases between the two ends. The CDR3 loop spans 14 amino acids. CDR3 residues: CASTPTGTLDEQYF. CDR3 DNA sequence: TGTGCCAGCACCCCGACCGGGACTTTGGACGAGCAGTACTTC.

At least ten counts were recorded for this clonotype. This rearrangement joins TRBV10-2 to TRBJ1-4; D is possibly TRBD1 (5 bases). The germline CDR1 and CDR2 sequences are WSHSY and SAAADI. V lost 6 bases and J lost 5, with 16 bases in between. This CDR3 comprises 15 residues. The CDR3 region has the DNA TGCGCCAGCAGGACCGACAGTTTCCCCAATGAAAAACTGTTTTTT. Translated: CASRTDSFPNEKLFF.

This clonotype was recorded many times. V gene TRBV28 combines with J gene TRBJ2-5; 14 nucleotides align to TRBD2. Trimming at V came to 7 bases and at J to 4 bases, leaving 8 bases not matched to a gene. The CDR3 loop spans 16 amino acids. The germline V gene encodes CDR1 MDHEN and CDR2 SYDVKM. The CDR3 sequence is CASNLRLAGGIETQYF. The CDR3 nucleotides are TGTGCCAGCAACCTCCGACTAGCGGGGGGGATAGAGACCCAGTACTTC. Supplemented by reference TRBV28 and TRBJ2-5, the full variable domain reads DVKVTQSSRYLVKRTGEKVFLECVQDMDHENMFWYRQDPGLGLRLIYFSYDVKMKEKGDIPEGYSVSREKKERFSLILESASTNQTSMYLCASNLRLAGGIETQYFGPGTRLLVL.

Ten or more counts support this clonotype. The rearrangement joins TRBV5-1 to TRBJ1-3; 9 bases agree with TRBD1. This CDR3 comprises 16 residues. In germline, CDR1 is SGHRS, CDR2 YFSETQ. V was pared by 2 bases and J by 4 bases, with 7 bases of the junction left unmatched. CDR3: CASSFTWTGAGNTIYF. CDR3 in DNA: TGCGCCAGCAGCTTTACTTGGACAGGGGCAGGAAACACCATATATTTT.

As for this clonotype: The junction differs from germline at one of its ends, possibly a read error. The chain has TRBV24-1 and TRBJ2-7; D assignment may be TRBD1 or TRBD2 (5 bases each). Looked up from germline, CDR1 is KGHDR and CDR2 is SFDVKD. The CDR3 runs to 13 residues. The CDR3 DNA reads as TGTGCCACCAGTGACCGCGACCGGGACGAGCAGCACTTC. This gives the protein CATSDRDRDEQHF.

This clonotype was seen only a few times. In DNA form, the CDR3 reads TGTGCCAGCAACAAAAATACAGATACGCAGTATTTT. Translated: CASNKNTDTQYF. The genes are TRBV18 and TRBJ2-3; D is uncertain. The germline V gene has CDR1 KGHSH and CDR2 LQKENI. V lost 8 bases to trimming and J lost 3 bases, with 9 bases between them. This CDR3 contains 12 residues.

This clonotype was detected ten times or more. The chain recombines TRBV12-3 or TRBV12-4 with TRBJ2-1; no clear D. The germline V and J ends were trimmed by 1 base and 10 bases, with 2 bases remaining between them. The CDR3 is 10 amino acids. The CDR3 region has the DNA TGTGCCAGCAGTTTAGGAGAGCAGTTCTTC. Its translation: CASSLGEQFF.

This clonotype was counted ten times or more. The V gene is TRBV6-2 or TRBV6-3, the J gene TRBJ2-2; D is unclear. CDR1 is MNHEY, CDR2 SVGEGT, per germline. This CDR3 is 11 amino acids long. Trimming took 5 bases from V and 7 from J, leaving 5 bases between them. The CDR3 nucleotides are TGTGCCAGCAGTCTGTTCGGGGAGCTGTTTTTT. Protein product: CASSLFGELFF.

Many counts were recorded for this clonotype. Germline is not matched at one junction end, which may reflect a read error. The chain joins TRBV7-9 to TRBJ1-2; 8 nucleotides line up with TRBD1. The germline V gene encodes CDR1 SEHNR and CDR2 FQNEAQ (reference sequence). The CDR3 extends over 13 amino acids. The CDR3 is CASTRTGNSGYTF. CDR3 coding DNA: TGTGCCAGCACCAGGACAGGGAACTCTGGCTACACCTTC.

This clonotype has just a few counts. The chain is built from TRBV20-1 and TRBJ2-1; 7 bases fit TRBD2. This CDR3 region has 14 residues. V was pared by 6 bases and J by 1 base, with 6 bases of the junction left unmatched. Per germline, CDR1 DFQATT and CDR2 SNEGSKA (reference sequence). The chain's CDR3 is CSARDYRSYNEQFF. The CDR3 nucleotides are TGCAGTGCCAGGGACTACCGATCCTACAATGAGCAGTTCTTC.

In regard to this clonotype: A much larger clonotype is one base distant, so this may be a read error. The chain's CDR3 is CASSFRDRTNYGYPF. Written as DNA, the CDR3 is TGCGCCAGCAGCTTCCGGGACAGGACTAACTATGGCTACCCCTTC. The chain joins TRBV5-1 to TRBJ1-2; 8 bases are shared with TRBD1. The CDR3 totals 15 residues. In germline, CDR1 is SGHRS, CDR2 YFSETQ.

There are many counts of this clonotype. The chain couples TRBV7-2 to TRBJ2-1, with D possibly matching TRBD2 (5 bases). Deletions cut 0 bases from V and 6 bases from J, with 9 bases between. This CDR3 is 14 amino acids long. The V gene's germline CDR1 is SGHTA and CDR2 FQGNSA. The CDR3 DNA reads as TGTGCCAGCAGCTTAGCGGGAGTGAGCAATGAGCAGTTCTTC. This encodes CASSLAGVSNEQFF.

This clonotype came up many times. V gene TRBV29-1 combines with J gene TRBJ2-1, with D unresolved. Germline CDR1 SQVTM, CDR2 ANQGSEA. The CDR3 consists of 13 residues. V lost 4 bases and J lost 3, with 10 bases in between. In DNA, the CDR3 is TGCAGCGTTGGGATATCAAACTACAATGAGCAGTTCTTC. Protein sequence: CSVGISNYNEQFF.

The table lists this clonotype with many counts. CDR3 coding DNA: TGTGCCAGCAGCCGCGCCAGGGGACCAACTAATGAAAAACTGTTTTTT. It codes for CASSRARGPTNEKLFF. This chain connects TRBV28 to TRBJ1-4; maybe TRBD1 (6 bases). The germline V and J ends were trimmed by 6 bases and 0 bases, with 14 bases remaining between them. The CDR3 is 16 amino acids. Germline V gene data show CDR1 as MDHEN and CDR2 as SYDVKM.

This clonotype has a handful of counts. The chain uses TRBV20-1 and TRBJ2-7; D not certain. CDR3 length equals 16 residues. V was shortened by 0 bases and J by 0 bases, with 15 bases between the two germline ends. Germline CDR1 reads DFQATT; CDR2 reads SNEGSKA (reference sequence). In DNA, the CDR3 is TGCAGTGCTAGAGACGAGGTCAAGGTTAGCTCCTACGAGCAGTACTTC. Amino acid sequence: CSARDEVKVSSYEQYF.

This clonotype was seen repeatedly, ten times or more. The chain joins TRBV20-1 to TRBJ2-1; 9 nucleotides align to TRBD2. The CDR3 has 17 amino acids. Germline V gene data show CDR1 as DFQATT and CDR2 as SNEGSKA (reference sequence). Unmatched junction bases numbered 16, after V lost 3 bases and J lost 7 bases. DNA of the CDR3: TGCAGTGCTAGGGTGGTAGCGGGAGCCCCCTCCGAAAATGAGCAGTTCTTC. Amino acid sequence: CSARVVAGAPSENEQFF.

The sample holds many counts of this clonotype. The CDR3 region has the DNA TGCAGTGCAGCCGGGACAGGGGAGGGGGATACGCAGTATTTT. The encoded protein is CSAAGTGEGDTQYF. The V gene is TRBV20-1, the J gene TRBJ2-3; 10 bases are a match to TRBD1. Germline loops: CDR1 DFQATT, CDR2 SNEGSKA (reference sequence). Trimming removed 6 bases from V and 6 bases from J; junction bases left unmatched: 9. The CDR3 loop spans 14 amino acids.

In regard to this clonotype: This could be a read error, since a much larger clone is one nucleotide away. The chain uses TRBV20-1 and TRBJ2-5; D tentatively fits TRBD1 or TRBD2 (5 bases each). The CDR3 is 13 residues long. Between the trimmed V and J ends, which lost 5 bases and 2 bases, there was a span of 12 bases. The germline gives CDR1 DFQATT, CDR2 SNEGSKA (reference sequence). The DNA of the CDR3 is TGCAGTGCTCCCCGGGACGCACAAGAGACCCAGTACTTC. Amino acids: CSAPRDAQETQYF.

This clonotype occurred many times. J is TRBJ1-4 and V is TRBV5-1; TRBD1 might be the D (6 bases). The CDR3 length is 13 residues. From germline, CDR1 is SGHRS and CDR2 YFSETQ. V shed 4 bases and J shed 8 bases, with 12 bases lying between them. The CDR3 sequence is CASSPSGDEKLFF. The DNA of the CDR3 is TGCGCCAGCAGCCCGTCAGGGGACGAAAAACTGTTTTTT.

There are many counts of this clonotype. The V and J genes are TRBV10-3 and TRBJ1-1; 9 positions match TRBD1. CDR1 is ENHRY, CDR2 SYGVKD, per germline. This CDR3 is built from 13 residues. The trim removed 6 bases at V and 5 bases at J, leaving 4 bases unmatched. This CDR3 is CAIRGQGLTEAFF. The DNA of the CDR3 is TGTGCCATCAGGGGACAGGGTTTAACTGAAGCTTTCTTT.

This clonotype was counted many times. V usage is TRBV28 and J usage is TRBJ2-4, with a tentative D call TRBD1 (7 bases). Trimming removed 8 bases at V and 6 bases at J, with 17 bases between. From germline, CDR1 is MDHEN and CDR2 SYDVKM. The CDR3 is made up of 14 amino acids. CDR3 in DNA: TGTGCCAGCCGGAGGGGGCGAGTTGGAAACATTCAGTACTTC. Its translation: CASRRGRVGNIQYF.

The table lists this clonotype with a few counts. V is TRBV29-1 and J is TRBJ1-2; D ambiguous. V was shortened by 7 bases and J by 5 bases, with 17 bases between the two germline ends. The CDR3 loop spans 13 amino acids. Germline CDR1 is SQVTM and CDR2 is ANQGSEA. Here the CDR3 reads CSGHPVSWYGYTF. For the CDR3, the DNA is TGCAGCGGTCACCCGGTATCGTGGTATGGCTACACCTTC.

In its sample, this clonotype was seen many times. V is TRBV5-1 and J is TRBJ1-2; tentative D call: TRBD1 (6 bases). Germline V CDR1 and CDR2: SGHRS, YFSETQ. The CDR3 contains 13 residues. V lost 4 bases to trimming and J lost 8 bases, with 15 bases between them. CDR3 coding DNA: TGCGCCAGCAGCGGGCTGAACAGGGTAGGCTACACCTTC. It codes for CASSGLNRVGYTF.

This clonotype was counted many times. CDR3 loop: CASSEQTSGIYEQYF. The CDR3 DNA reads TGTGCCAGCAGTGAACAGACTAGCGGGATCTACGAGCAGTACTTC. The gene calls are TRBV2 and TRBJ2-7; 11 bases are shared with TRBD2. CDR1 SNHLY and CDR2 FYNNEI come from the germline V gene. V trimming: 2 bases; J trimming: 3 bases; junction bases outside the gene matches: 3. The CDR3 is 15 residues long.

At least ten counts were recorded for this clonotype. The chain uses TRBV7-3 and TRBJ2-1; TRBD2 matches at 11 bases. There are 15 residues in the CDR3. Germline V gene sequence: CDR1 SGHTA, CDR2 FQGTGA. V shed 6 bases, J shed 8 bases, and the junction held 9 bases outside the gene matches. CDR3 bases: TGTGCCAGCAGTTTTACTAGCGGGAGTCGATATGAGCAGTTCTTC. Amino acids: CASSFTSGSRYEQFF.

This clonotype was observed many times. The chain couples TRBV9 to TRBJ2-2; TRBD1 aligns across 7 bases. Germline-derived CDR1 and CDR2 are SGDLS and YYNGEE. This CDR3 has 15 amino acids. V lost 0 bases and J lost 4; bases outside the gene matches: 3. The CDR3 reads CASSVGDRITGELFF. The DNA for the CDR3 is TGTGCCAGCAGCGTAGGGGACAGAATCACCGGGGAGCTGTTTTTT.

This clonotype was seen at least ten times. The chain joins TRBV12-3 or TRBV12-4 to TRBJ1-5; D uncertain. V lost 3 bases, J lost 2 bases, and 11 bases lay in between. This CDR3 has 15 residues. The CDR3 bases are TGTGCCAGCAGTTTGGAGGGTCGGGGCAATCAGCCCCAGCATTTT. Its protein product is CASSLEGRGNQPQHF.

This clonotype was recorded at least ten times. This chain uses TRBV4-2 with TRBJ1-2, with D unresolved. CDR3 length: 13 residues. V lost 1 base to trimming and J lost 4 bases, with 7 bases between them. From germline, CDR1 is LGHNA and CDR2 YNFKEQ. The CDR3 reads CASSQVEGYGYTF. As DNA, the CDR3 is TGTGCCAGCAGCCAAGTAGAAGGCTATGGCTACACCTTC.